This TCR beta chain was sequenced during a study of graft-versus-host responses after intestinal transplantation. V was clipped by 4 bases and J by 6 bases; unmatched bases: 0. The CDR3 sequence is 12 residues long. In germline, CDR1 is LNHDA, CDR2 SQIVND (reference sequence). Profiled with immunoSEQ multiplex PCR; TCRdb holds only in-frame clones, not every one. The data show 20,000 to 30,000 clones, roughly 90% seen once. The sequence came from a human patient who received an intestinal transplant, so some T cells may come from the graft donor. Specimen: PBMCs, collected around 38 days after intestinal transplant. The chain recombines TRBV19 with TRBJ2-1; 7 bases agree with TRBD1. The CDR3 loop reads CASSTGGNEQFF. The CDR3 DNA reads as TGTGCCAGTAGTACAGGGGGCAATGAGCAGTTCTTC.